This TCR beta chain was documented in a study of PD-1 and CTLA-4 blockade in melanoma (dated by TCRdb to about 2021). Study-level background: The study compared how PD-1 blockade and CTLA-4 blockade affected the melanoma-reactive CD8 T cell response in patients with melanoma.

Library method: the immunoSEQ multiplex PCR assay. TCRdb limited this immuneACCESS table to in-frame rearrangements with V and J called. A share of clones is missing; checked studies link under half to unresolved V genes, and the rest is unexplained. This sample comprises 30,000 or so clones, around 93% of them detected only once. The leading ten clones occupy less than 10% of the sample. Regarding this clone: The antigen this receptor binds is unknown. Base qualities are not at hand, and no much larger clone is one base apart.

The TCR was taken from a human donor with melanoma. Source: CD8+ T cells from peripheral blood, taken from a patient given anti-PD-1 treatment.

This receptor has the CDR3 CASSVVGSRTGELFF. The bases are TGTGCCAGCAGCGTAGTCGGGAGCCGGACCGGGGAGCTGTTTTTT. Recombination joined TRBV9 with TRBJ2-2; tentative D gene TRBD2, with 6 bases matching. Trimming at the junction amounts to 0 bases on V and 5 bases on J, and the germline ends lie 11 bases apart. CDR1 SGDLS and CDR2 YYNGEE are derived from the germline V gene. The cysteine opens and the phenylalanine closes a CDR3 of 15 amino acids. Of the read, only the CDR3 DNA is kept; its 45 bases are in frame from base 1.